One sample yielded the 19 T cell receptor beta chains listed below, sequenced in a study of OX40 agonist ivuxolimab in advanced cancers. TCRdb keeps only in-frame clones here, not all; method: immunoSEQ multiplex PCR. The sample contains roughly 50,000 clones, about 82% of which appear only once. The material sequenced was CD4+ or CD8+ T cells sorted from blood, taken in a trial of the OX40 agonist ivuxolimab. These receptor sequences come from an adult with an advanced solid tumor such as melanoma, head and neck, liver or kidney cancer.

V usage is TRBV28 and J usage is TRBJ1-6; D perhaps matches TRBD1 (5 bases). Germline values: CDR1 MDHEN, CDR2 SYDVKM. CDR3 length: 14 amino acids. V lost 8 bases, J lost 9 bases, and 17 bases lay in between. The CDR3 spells CASGDHPPASPLHF. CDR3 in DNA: TGTGCCAGCGGGGACCACCCCCCTGCTTCACCCCTCCACTTT.

The CDR3 sequence: CASRGLGPDKGYTF. For the CDR3, the DNA is TGCGCCAGCAGAGGCCTGGGGCCAGACAAAGGCTACACCTTC. V gene TRBV5-1 combines with J gene TRBJ1-2; possible D gene TRBD1, 5 bases. The CDR3 covers 14 residues. V was cut by 5 bases and J by 8 bases, with 19 bases left in between. CDR1 is SGHRS, CDR2 YFSETQ, per germline.

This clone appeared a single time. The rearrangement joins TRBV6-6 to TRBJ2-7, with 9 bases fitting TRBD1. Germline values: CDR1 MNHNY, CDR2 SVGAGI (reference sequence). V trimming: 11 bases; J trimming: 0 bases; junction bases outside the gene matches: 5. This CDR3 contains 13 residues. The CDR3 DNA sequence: TGTGCCGCTGACAGGGGGGACTCCTACGAGCAGTACTTC. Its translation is CAADRGDSYEQYF.

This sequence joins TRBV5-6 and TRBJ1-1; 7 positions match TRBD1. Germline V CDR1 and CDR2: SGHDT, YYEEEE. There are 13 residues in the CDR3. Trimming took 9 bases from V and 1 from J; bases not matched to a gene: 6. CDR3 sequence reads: CATRDSKNTEAFF. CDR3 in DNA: TGTGCCACCCGGGACAGTAAGAACACTGAAGCTTTCTTT.

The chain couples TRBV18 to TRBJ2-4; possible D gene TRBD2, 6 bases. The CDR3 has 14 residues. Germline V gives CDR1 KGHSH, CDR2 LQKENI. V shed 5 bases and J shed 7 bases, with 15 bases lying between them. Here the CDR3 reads CASSSGDPPNIQYF. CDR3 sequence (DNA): TGTGCCAGCTCATCGGGGGACCCCCCCAACATTCAGTACTTC.

CDR3 amino acids: CASQPSVLRESEAFF. CDR3 DNA sequence: TGTGCCAGCCAACCTTCGGTTTTAAGAGAATCTGAAGCTTTCTTT. This chain connects TRBV6-5 to TRBJ1-1; D remains ambiguous. V lost 8 bases and J 6 bases, leaving 22 bases between the germline ends. In germline, CDR1 is MNHEY, CDR2 SVGAGI. The CDR3 has 15 residues.

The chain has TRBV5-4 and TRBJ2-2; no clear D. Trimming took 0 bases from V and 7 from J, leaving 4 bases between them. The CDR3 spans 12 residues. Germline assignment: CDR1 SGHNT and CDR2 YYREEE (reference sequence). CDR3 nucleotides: TGTGCCAGCAGCTTGGTCGTCGGGGAGCTGTTTTTT. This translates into CASSLVVGELFF.

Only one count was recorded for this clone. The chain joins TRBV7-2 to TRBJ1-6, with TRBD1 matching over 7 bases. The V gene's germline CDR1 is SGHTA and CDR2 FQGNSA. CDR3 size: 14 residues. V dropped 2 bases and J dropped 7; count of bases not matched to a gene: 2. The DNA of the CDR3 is TGTGCCAGCAGCTTAAGACAGGGCAATTCACCCCTCCACTTT. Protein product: CASSLRQGNSPLHF. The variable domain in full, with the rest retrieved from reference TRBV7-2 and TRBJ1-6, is GAGVSQSPSNKVTEKGKDVELRCDPISGHTALYWYRQSLGQGLEFLIYFQGNSAPDKSGLPSDRFSAERTGGSVSTLTIQRTQQEDSAVYLCASSLRQGNSPLHFGNGTRLTVT.

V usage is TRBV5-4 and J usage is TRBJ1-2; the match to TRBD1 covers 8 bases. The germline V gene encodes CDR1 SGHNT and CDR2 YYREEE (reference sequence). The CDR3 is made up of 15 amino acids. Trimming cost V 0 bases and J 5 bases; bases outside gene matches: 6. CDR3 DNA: TGTGCCAGCAGCTTGGAAGCAGGACAGGGATATGGCTACACCTTC. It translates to CASSLEAGQGYGYTF.

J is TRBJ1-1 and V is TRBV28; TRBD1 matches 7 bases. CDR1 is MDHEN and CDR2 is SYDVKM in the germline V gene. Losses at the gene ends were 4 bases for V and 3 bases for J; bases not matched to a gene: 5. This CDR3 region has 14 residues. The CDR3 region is CASSWRGLHTEAFF. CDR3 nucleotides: TGTGCCAGCAGTTGGAGGGGGCTTCACACTGAAGCTTTCTTT.

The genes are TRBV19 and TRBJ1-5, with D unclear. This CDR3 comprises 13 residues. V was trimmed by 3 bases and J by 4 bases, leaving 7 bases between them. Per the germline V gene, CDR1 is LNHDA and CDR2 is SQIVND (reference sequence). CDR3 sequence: CASSMSVNQPQHF. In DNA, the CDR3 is TGTGCCAGTAGTATGTCGGTTAATCAGCCCCAGCATTTT.

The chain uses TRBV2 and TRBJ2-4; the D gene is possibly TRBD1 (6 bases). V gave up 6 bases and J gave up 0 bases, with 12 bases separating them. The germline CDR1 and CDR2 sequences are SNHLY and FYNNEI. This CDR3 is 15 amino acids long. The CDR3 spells CASRGTLLAKNIQYF. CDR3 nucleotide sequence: TGTGCCAGCAGAGGGACACTACTAGCCAAAAACATTCAGTACTTC.

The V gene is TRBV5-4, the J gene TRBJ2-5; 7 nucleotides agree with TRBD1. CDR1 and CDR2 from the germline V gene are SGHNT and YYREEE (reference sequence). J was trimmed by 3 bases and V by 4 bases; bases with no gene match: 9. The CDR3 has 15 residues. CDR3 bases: TGTGCCAGCAGCCAAAGACAGGGACAAAAAGAGACCCAGTACTTC. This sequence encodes CASSQRQGQKETQYF. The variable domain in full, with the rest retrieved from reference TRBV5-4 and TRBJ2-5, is ETGVTQSPTHLIKTRGQQVTLRCSSQSGHNTVSWYQQALGQGPQFIFQYYREEENGRGNFPPRFSGLQFPNYSSELNVNALELDDSALYLCASSQRQGQKETQYFGPGTRLLVL.

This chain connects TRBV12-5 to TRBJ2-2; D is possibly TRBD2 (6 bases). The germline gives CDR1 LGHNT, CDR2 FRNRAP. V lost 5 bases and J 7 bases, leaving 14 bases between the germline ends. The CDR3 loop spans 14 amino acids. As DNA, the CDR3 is TGTGCTAGTGGTCCGGGACTCGGTTACGGGGAGCTGTTTTTT. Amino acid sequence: CASGPGLGYGELFF.

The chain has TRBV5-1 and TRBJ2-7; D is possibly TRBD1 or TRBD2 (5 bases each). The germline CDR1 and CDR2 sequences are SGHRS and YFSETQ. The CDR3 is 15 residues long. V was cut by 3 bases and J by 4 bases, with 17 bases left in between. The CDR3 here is CASSSLPGPLYEQYF. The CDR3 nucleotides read TGCGCCAGCAGCTCTCTTCCGGGACCCCTATACGAGCAGTACTTC.

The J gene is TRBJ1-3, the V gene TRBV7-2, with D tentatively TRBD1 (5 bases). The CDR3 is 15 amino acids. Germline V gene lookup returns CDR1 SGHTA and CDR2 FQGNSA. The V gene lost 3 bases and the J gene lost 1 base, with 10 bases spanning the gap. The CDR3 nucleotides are TGTGCCAGCAGCTTGGGGGTGGGTTCTGGAAACACCATATATTTT. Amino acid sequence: CASSLGVGSGNTIYF.

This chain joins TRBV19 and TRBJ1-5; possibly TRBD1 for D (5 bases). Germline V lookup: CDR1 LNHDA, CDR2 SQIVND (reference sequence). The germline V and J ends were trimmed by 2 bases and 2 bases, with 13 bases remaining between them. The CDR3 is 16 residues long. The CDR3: CASSIMGEKGNQPQHF. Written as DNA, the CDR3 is TGTGCCAGTAGTATAATGGGGGAGAAGGGCAATCAGCCCCAGCATTTT.

This CDR3 reads CAWGLQETQYF. The CDR3 DNA follows: TGTGCCTGGGGCCTGCAGGAGACCCAGTACTTC. The rearrangement joins TRBV30 to TRBJ2-5; D gene ambiguous. CDR1 and CDR2 (germline): GTSNPN, SVGIG (reference sequence). The length of the CDR3 is 11 residues. Trimming removed 5 bases at V and 5 bases at J, with 9 bases between. Full variable domain (missing parts from reference TRBV30 and TRBJ2-5): SQTIHQWPATLVQPVGSPLSLECTVEGTSNPNLYWYRQAAGRGLQLLFYSVGIGQISSEVPQNLSASRPQDRQFILSSKKLLLSDSGFYLCAWGLQETQYFGPGTRLLVL.

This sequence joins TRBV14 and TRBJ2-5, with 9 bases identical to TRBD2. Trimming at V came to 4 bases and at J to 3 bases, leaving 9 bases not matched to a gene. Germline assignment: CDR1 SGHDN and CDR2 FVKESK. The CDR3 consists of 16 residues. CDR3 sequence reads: CASSRGRASGEETQYF. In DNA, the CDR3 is TGTGCCAGCAGCCGTGGTAGGGCTAGCGGGGAAGAGACCCAGTACTTC.